The 6 T cell receptor beta chains presented below share a single source sample, sequenced in a study of neurological immune-mediated disorders. TCRdb re-analysed the 5' RACE reads in MiXCR, keeping a single row per CDR3 protein. This sample has tens of thousands of distinct CDR3 sequences, with less than 5.5% found just once. The sequenced sample consisted of PBMCs. The receptors stem from a young man with multiple sclerosis.

In this sample, this clonotype turned up many times. The chain employs TRBV12-3 or TRBV12-4 and TRBJ2-1; TRBD1 matches 7 bases. V trimming: 1 base; J trimming: 7 bases; junction bases outside the gene matches: 4. The CDR3 extends over 14 amino acids. The CDR3 is CASSLGLTGNEQFF. CDR3 sequence (DNA): TGTGCCAGCAGTTTAGGCTTGACAGGGAATGAGCAGTTCTTC.

This clonotype was seen only a few times. The chain has TRBV6-1 and TRBJ1-6, with a possible D match to TRBD1 (6 bases). Germline V gene data show CDR1 as MNHNS and CDR2 as SASEGT. The CDR3 is 12 amino acids. The V end lost 10 bases, the J end lost 9 bases, and 13 bases lay between the germline ends. CDR3 protein: CATGKGGSPLHF. CDR3 coding DNA: TGTGCCACTGGAAAGGGGGGTTCACCCCTCCACTTT.

This clonotype was counted ten times or more. The chain has TRBV6-5 and TRBJ1-5; tentative D call: TRBD1 (6 bases). CDR3 length: 16 residues. The V gene's germline CDR1 is MNHEY and CDR2 SVGAGI. Trimming shortened V by 2 bases and J by 0 bases, and 11 bases separated the two germline ends. Written as DNA, the CDR3 is TGTGCCAGCAGTTACGCGGGGGGACATAGCAATCAGCCCCAGCATTTT. This translates into CASSYAGGHSNQPQHF.

This clonotype showed up many times. The chain carries TRBV6-5 and TRBJ1-1, with no clear D. V shed 7 bases and J shed 1 base, with 16 bases lying between them. The CDR3 has 15 residues. Germline CDR1 reads MNHEY; CDR2 reads SVGAGI. The CDR3 here is CASNDPLESNTEAFF. CDR3 DNA sequence: TGTGCCAGCAACGATCCCCTGGAATCGAACACTGAAGCTTTCTTT.

This clonotype was observed at least ten times. This rearrangement joins TRBV15 to TRBJ2-5; a possible D gene is TRBD2 (5 bases). CDR1 is LNHNV and CDR2 is YYDKDF in the germline V gene (reference sequence). The CDR3 length is 13 residues. Trimming pared 0 bases from V and 5 bases from J, leaving 7 bases between. This CDR3 is CATSRDRRETQYF. In nucleotides, the CDR3 is TGTGCCACCAGCAGAGATCGGAGGGAGACCCAGTACTTC.

This clonotype showed up many times. CDR3 DNA: TGCAGTGCTAGTTTGAGGGGAACGGGACTTCTCCACTTT. This sequence encodes CSASLRGTGLLHF. This chain joins TRBV20-1 and TRBJ1-6, with a possible D match to TRBD1 (5 bases). Per the germline V gene, CDR1 is DFQATT and CDR2 is SNEGSKA (reference sequence). This CDR3 is built from 13 residues. The germline V and J ends were trimmed by 3 bases and 16 bases, with 19 bases remaining between them.